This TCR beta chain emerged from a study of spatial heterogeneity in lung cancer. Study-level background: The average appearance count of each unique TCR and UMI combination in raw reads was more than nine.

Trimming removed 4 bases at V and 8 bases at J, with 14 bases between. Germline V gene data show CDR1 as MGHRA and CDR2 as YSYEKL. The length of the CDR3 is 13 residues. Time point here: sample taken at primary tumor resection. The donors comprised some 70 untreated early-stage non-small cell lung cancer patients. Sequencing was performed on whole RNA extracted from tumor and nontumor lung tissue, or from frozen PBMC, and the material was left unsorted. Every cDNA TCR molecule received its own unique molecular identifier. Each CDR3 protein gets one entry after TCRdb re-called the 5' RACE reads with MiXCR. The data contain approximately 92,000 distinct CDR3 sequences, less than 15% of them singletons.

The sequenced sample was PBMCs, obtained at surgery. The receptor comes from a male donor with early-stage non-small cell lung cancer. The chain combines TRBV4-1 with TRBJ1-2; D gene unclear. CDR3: CASSLSPLVGYTF. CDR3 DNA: TGCGCCAGCAGCCTATCCCCCTTGGTCGGCTACACCTTC.